Presented here are 10 T cell receptor beta chains from one specimen sequenced in a study of shared clonotypes between healthy human individuals. Method: immunoSEQ multiplex PCR; TCRdb's copy keeps in-frame clones and lacks some. The table includes about 1.1 million clones, 70% to 80% detected once. Sequenced sample: memory CD4+ T cells from PBMCs. Documented subset: CD45RA-negative fraction. The receptors stem from a young man in good health. Some clones in this sample may be carry-over from other donors' samples.

This clone was seen more than once but under ten times. CDR3 sequence (DNA): TGTGCCAGCAGCTCTCAGGACAGAAGTACTGAAGCTTTCTTT. As protein: CASSSQDRSTEAFF. The chain employs TRBV7-3 and TRBJ1-1, with a possible D match to TRBD1 (6 bases). Germline V gives CDR1 SGHTA, CDR2 FQGTGA. Trimming pared 4 bases from V and 5 bases from J, leaving 14 bases between. There are 14 residues in the CDR3.

The chain has TRBV18 and TRBJ2-7; D is perhaps TRBD1 (6 bases). V was trimmed by 0 bases and J by 1 base, leaving 10 bases between them. The germline CDR1 and CDR2 sequences are KGHSH and LQKENI. This CDR3 is 15 amino acids long. For the CDR3, the DNA is TGTGCCAGCTCACCACCCGGGACAATGTCCTACGAGCAGTACTTC. Residues: CASSPPGTMSYEQYF.

V and J are TRBV6-5 and TRBJ2-2; D unresolved. From germline, CDR1 is MNHEY and CDR2 SVGAGI. Deletions cut 10 bases from V and 0 bases from J, with 12 bases between. The CDR3 consists of 14 residues. This chain's CDR3 is CATTRLANTGELFF. The DNA for the CDR3 is TGTGCCACGACGAGACTCGCGAACACCGGGGAGCTGTTTTTT.

Here the CDR3 DNA reads TGTGCCAGCAGCTTAGTCGACGAAGATACGCAGTATTTT. It specifies CASSLVDEDTQYF. The chain is built from TRBV7-9 and TRBJ2-3; D gene ambiguous. The V and J ends lost 1 base and 5 bases respectively, with 7 bases between them. Germline CDR1 reads SEHNR; CDR2 reads FQNEAQ (reference sequence). The CDR3 extends over 13 amino acids. Full variable domain (remainder filled in from reference TRBV7-9 and TRBJ2-3): DTGVSQNPRHKITKRGQNVTFRCDPISEHNRLYWYRQTLGQGPEFLTYFQNEAQLEKSRLLSDRFSAERPKGSFSTLEIQRTEQGDSAMYLCASSLVDEDTQYFGPGTRLTVL.

This clone was recorded only once. The chain combines TRBV5-5 with TRBJ1-3; 9 bases align to TRBD1. CDR3 length: 18 amino acids. CDR1 is SGHKS and CDR2 is YYEKEE in the germline V gene (reference sequence). V gave up 6 bases and J gave up 0 bases; unmatched junction bases: 13. In DNA, the CDR3 is TGTGCCAGCAACACCCTGAGAACAGGGGGCATCTCTGGAAACACCATATATTTT. The encoded protein is CASNTLRTGGISGNTIYF.

The V gene is TRBV2, the J gene TRBJ2-3; D remains unclear. Trimming removed 7 bases at V and 2 bases at J, with 13 bases between. This CDR3 has 14 amino acids. The germline V gene encodes CDR1 SNHLY and CDR2 FYNNEI. CDR3 residues: CASNFRYLTDTQYF. The CDR3 coding sequence is TGTGCCAGCAATTTCCGATATCTCACAGATACGCAGTATTTT. The whole variable domain, remainder taken from reference TRBV2 and TRBJ2-3, is EPEVTQTPSHQVTQMGQEVILRCVPISNHLYFYWYRQILGQKVEFLVSFYNNEISEKSEIFDDQFSVERPDGSNFTLKIRSTKLEDSAMYFCASNFRYLTDTQYFGPGTRLTVL.

The rearrangement joins TRBV6-6 to TRBJ2-1; D is ambiguous. Trimming took 1 base from V and 5 from J, leaving 6 bases between them. The CDR3 is 13 amino acids. CDR1 MNHNY and CDR2 SVGAGI come from the germline V gene (reference sequence). The CDR3 reads CASSYWRHNEQFF. CDR3 sequence (DNA): TGTGCCAGCAGTTACTGGCGGCACAATGAGCAGTTCTTC.

The chain uses TRBV28 and TRBJ1-1; D call uncertain. V lost 1 base, J lost 4 bases, and 10 bases lay in between. Germline assignment: CDR1 MDHEN and CDR2 SYDVKM. The CDR3 covers 14 residues. The CDR3 here is CASSLFGVGTEAFF. The CDR3 DNA sequence: TGTGCCAGCAGTTTATTTGGGGTGGGCACTGAAGCTTTCTTT.

V is TRBV7-2 and J is TRBJ2-5; D remains unclear. This CDR3 spans 14 amino acids. Trimming took off 1 base at V and 0 bases at J, with 6 bases between the two ends. Germline V lookup: CDR1 SGHTA, CDR2 FQGNSA. CDR3 nucleotide sequence: TGTGCCAGCAGCTTAGGATATTACCAAGAGACCCAGTACTTC. This translates into CASSLGYYQETQYF.

Points on this clone: The sample carries other DNA sequences with the same CDR3. The chain uses TRBV11-2 and TRBJ1-2; D is undetermined. The CDR3 loop spans 13 amino acids. Germline V gene sequence: CDR1 SGHAT, CDR2 FQNNGV. Deletions cut 3 bases from V and 2 bases from J, with 7 bases between. The CDR3 is CASSLGQNYGYTF. The DNA of the CDR3 is TGTGCCAGCAGCTTGGGCCAGAACTATGGCTACACCTTC. The entire variable domain, with the rest obtained from reference TRBV11-2 and TRBJ1-2, is as follows: EAGVAQSPRYKIIEKRQSVAFWCNPISGHATLYWYQQILGQGPKLLIQFQNNGVVDDSQLPKDRFSAERLKGVDSTLKIQPAKLEDSAVYLCASSLGQNYGYTFGSGTRLTVV.